The clone carrying this TCR beta chain was observed a few times. CDR3 length equals 14 residues. Germline lookup yields CDR1 LGHDT and CDR2 YNNKEL (reference sequence). V was cut by 1 base and J by 6 bases, with 12 bases left in between. Through a sample-barcoded 5' primer and a J-beta primer mix, a second PCR was run for about 6 to 11 cycles. TCRdb re-called the 5' RACE reads through MiXCR, storing one row per CDR3 protein. The sample lists 730,000 or so distinct CDR3 sequences, 35% to 45% occurring once. This sample is part of a study of blood T cells in healthy people across ages. The V gene is TRBV3-1, the J gene TRBJ1-1; a weak D match, TRBD1 (5 bases). The source of this sequence is a woman aged 55 to 70 in good health. The sequenced material came from blood. The CDR3 spells CASSQGLRGAEAFF. The CDR3 coding sequence is TGTGCCAGCAGCCAAGGCCTCCGAGGGGCTGAAGCTTTCTTT.